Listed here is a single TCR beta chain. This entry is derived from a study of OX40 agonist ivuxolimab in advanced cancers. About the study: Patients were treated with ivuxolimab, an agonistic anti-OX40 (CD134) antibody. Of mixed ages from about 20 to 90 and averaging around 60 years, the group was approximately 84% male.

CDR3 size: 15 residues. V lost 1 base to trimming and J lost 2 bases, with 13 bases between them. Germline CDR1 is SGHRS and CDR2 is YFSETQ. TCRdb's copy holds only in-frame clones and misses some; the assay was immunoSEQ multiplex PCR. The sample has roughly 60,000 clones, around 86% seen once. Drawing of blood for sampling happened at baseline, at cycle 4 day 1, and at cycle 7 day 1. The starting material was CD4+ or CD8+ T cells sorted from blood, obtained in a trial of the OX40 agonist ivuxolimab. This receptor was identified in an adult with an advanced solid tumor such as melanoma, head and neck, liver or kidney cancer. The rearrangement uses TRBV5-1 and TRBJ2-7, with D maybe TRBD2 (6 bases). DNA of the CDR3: TGCGCCAGCAGCTTGAACGGGGGATCAGCCTACGAGCAGTACTTC. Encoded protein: CASSLNGGSAYEQYF. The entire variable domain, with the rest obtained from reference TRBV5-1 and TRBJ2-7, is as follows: KAGVTQTPRYLIKTRGQQVTLSCSPISGHRSVSWYQQTPGQGLQFLFEYFSETQRNKGNFPGRFSGRQFSNSRSEMNVSTLELGDSALYLCASSLNGGSAYEQYFGPGTRLTVT.